The rows below give T cell receptor beta chains drawn from one sample of a study of human T cells and chemical hapten exposure. MiXCR, run by TCRdb on the RACE reads, gives a single entry per CDR3 protein. This repertoire shows around 380,000 distinct CDR3 sequences, around 5.5% found once; its top ten account for approximately 8.2%. Material: whole blood, obtained in connection with sensitization to the hapten diphenylcyclopropenone (DPC). Receptors were obtained from a young woman with alopecia areata. Some clones in this sample may be carry-over from other donors' samples. CDR3s leave out the opening cysteine and the closing phenylalanine or tryptophan. Each record gives: CDR3 protein, V gene, J gene.

ASSYSGGTSGAGTGELF,TRBV6-5,TRBJ2-2
ASSRAPSGSTDTQY,TRBV9,TRBJ2-3
SAIGPLSSPLH,TRBV20-1,TRBJ1-6
ASSLDSLGRNSPLH,TRBV5-1,TRBJ1-6
AISETQGTDGYT,TRBV10-3,TRBJ1-2
ASSYSGGLATGELF,TRBV6-5,TRBJ2-2
SVVSSERTSEAF,TRBV29-1,TRBJ1-1
ASSLSAGVAGDNEQF,TRBV14,TRBJ2-1
ASSQDYLGGQAF,TRBV14,TRBJ1-1
ASSEALSTFYGYT,TRBV2,TRBJ1-2
ASSFGTGGNEQF,TRBV5-6,TRBJ2-1
ASRQTNEKLF,TRBV6-2/TRBV6-3,TRBJ1-4
SAPDGFGPTEAF,TRBV20-1,TRBJ1-1
ASSFSGGMYNEQF,TRBV25-1,TRBJ2-1
ASSQATGVSGANVLT,TRBV18,TRBJ2-6
ASSLEGRGVYEQY,TRBV5-1,TRBJ2-7
AISDPSGGTDTQY,TRBV10-3,TRBJ2-3
ASSLGRGASTDTQY,TRBV5-1,TRBJ2-3
SARDPLAGNNYGYT,TRBV20-1,TRBJ1-2
ASSLDGSGNQPQH,TRBV7-8,TRBJ1-5
ASSQDRDVDYGYT,TRBV4-3,TRBJ1-2
ASSSDRPELF,TRBV12-3/TRBV12-4,TRBJ2-2
ASSLESVGNTEAF,TRBV7-2,TRBJ1-1
ASSYEGAPNSPLH,TRBV6-5,TRBJ1-6
ASSGAGNEQY,TRBV11-3,TRBJ2-7
ASSLVGASVIYGYT,TRBV7-9,TRBJ1-2
ASSYSRQGIYGQY,TRBV6-5,TRBJ2-3
ASSLTSGDQETQY,TRBV27,TRBJ2-5
SGGVYTMNTEAF,TRBV20-1,TRBJ1-1
ASSLVTEAF,TRBV25-1,TRBJ1-1
SARGGWGYEQY,TRBV20-1,TRBJ2-7
ASSPPRRGGPSDTEAF,TRBV4-3,TRBJ1-1
ASSFLQGIATNEKLF,TRBV7-9,TRBJ1-4
ASSSLAGKSDTQY,TRBV7-2,TRBJ2-3
ASSRLGQGRGYGYT,TRBV4-1,TRBJ1-2
SVEDQAGGNGYT,TRBV29-1,TRBJ1-2
ASSLRGSAEAF,TRBV3-1,TRBJ1-1
SANRDDNSPLH,TRBV20-1,TRBJ1-6
ASSLVGAGAQPQH,TRBV7-2,TRBJ1-5
ASSPGDSLNTEAF,TRBV5-5,TRBJ1-1
ASSIAGGATEAF,TRBV12-3/TRBV12-4,TRBJ1-1
ASSLDGGGTISTDTQY,TRBV7-8,TRBJ2-3
ASSVYGEPTEAF,TRBV9,TRBJ1-1
SARPPGGRDQPQH,TRBV20-1,TRBJ1-5
ASSREGRGYT,TRBV12-3/TRBV12-4,TRBJ1-2